Below are 13 T cell receptor beta chains sequenced from a single sample in a study of response to subunit inactivated influenza vaccine. TCRdb recomputed calls from the RT-PCR reads with MiXCR, one row per CDR3 protein. The sample includes more than 450,000 distinct CDR3 sequences, around 8% seen only once; the top ten take under 15%. Sample: PBMCs from blood, taken around 2 years after vaccination. Receptors were obtained from a man between 50 and 75 years old who received an inactivated influenza vaccine.

The sample holds many counts of this clonotype. The chain combines TRBV29-1 with TRBJ2-4; D call uncertain. This CDR3 is built from 13 residues. The germline V gene has CDR1 SQVTM and CDR2 ANQGSEA. Trimming shortened V by 7 bases and J by 0 bases, and 10 bases separated the two germline ends. CDR3 protein: CSAQDQAKNIQYF. The CDR3 nucleotides read TGCAGCGCCCAGGATCAAGCCAAAAACATTCAGTACTTC.

This clonotype was counted only a few times. This chain uses TRBV24-1 with TRBJ2-1, with TRBD1 matching over 9 bases. Germline-derived CDR1 and CDR2 are KGHDR and SFDVKD. The J segment lost 8 bases and the V segment lost 3 bases, leaving 7 bases of the junction unmatched. CDR3 length: 15 residues. The DNA of the CDR3 is TGTGCCACCAGTGATCCTCGGACAGGGGCAGATGAGCAGTTCTTC. Protein product: CATSDPRTGADEQFF.

The chain links TRBV14 to TRBJ1-6; D remains unclear. CDR1 SGHDN and CDR2 FVKESK come from the germline V gene. Trimming shortened V by 3 bases and J by 7 bases, and 7 bases separated the two germline ends. This CDR3 comprises 13 residues. Written as DNA, the CDR3 is TGTGCCAGCAGCCAGATCGCGAATTCACCCCTCCACTTT. Translation: CASSQIANSPLHF. The full variable domain, completed using reference TRBV14 and TRBJ1-6, is EAGVTQFPSHSVIEKGQTVTLRCDPISGHDNLYWYRRVMGKEIKFLLHFVKESKQDESGMPNNRFLAERTGGTYSTLKVQPAELEDSGVYFCASSQIANSPLHFGNGTRLTVT.

J is TRBJ1-5 and V is TRBV12-3 or TRBV12-4; D may be TRBD1 (5 bases). This CDR3 comprises 12 residues. Trimming shortened V by 10 bases and J by 3 bases, and 10 bases separated the two germline ends. CDR3 nucleotides: TGTGCCACGGGACCCAACAATCAGCCCCAGCATTTT. Amino acids: CATGPNNQPQHF.

This clonotype was observed a few times. One end of the junction does not line up with germline, which may come from a read error. The V and J genes are TRBV5-5 and TRBJ1-5; D gene unclear. The germline V gene has CDR1 SGHKS and CDR2 YYEKEE (reference sequence). This CDR3 comprises 15 residues. In DNA, the CDR3 is TGTGCCAGCACCTTGGACGCGACTAGCAATCAGCCCCAGCATTTT. This translates into CASTLDATSNQPQHF.

The chain couples TRBV10-3 to TRBJ2-2; D gene ambiguous. The CDR3 covers 15 residues. V was shortened by 3 bases and J by 4 bases, with 12 bases between the two germline ends. Germline assignment: CDR1 ENHRY and CDR2 SYGVKD. The CDR3 DNA is TGTGCCATCAGTGATAATGGAGATGTCACCGGGGAGCTGTTTTTT. It encodes CAISDNGDVTGELFF.

This clonotype was seen more than once but under ten times. As DNA, the CDR3 is TGTGCCAGCAGCCCGACCGTTCACACTGAAGCTTTCTTT. Protein product: CASSPTVHTEAFF. The V gene is TRBV2, the J gene TRBJ1-1; no definite D call. The CDR3 totals 13 residues. CDR1 and CDR2 from the germline V gene are SNHLY and FYNNEI. V dropped 6 bases and J dropped 3 bases, with 11 bases sitting between them.

Ten or more counts support this clonotype. One junction end disagrees with the germline gene, perhaps due to a read error. The chain links TRBV5-1 to TRBJ2-5; a weak D match, TRBD1 (5 bases). The germline gives CDR1 SGHRS, CDR2 YFSETQ. CDR3 length equals 12 residues. The CDR3 DNA is TGTGCCAGCAGCTTAGCAGGGGAGACCCAGTACTTC. This translates into CASSLAGETQYF.

This clonotype was counted at least ten times. The V gene is TRBV10-3, the J gene TRBJ2-5, with D perhaps matching TRBD2 (6 bases). Trimming left V 6 bases short and J 2 bases short, with 13 bases between. The germline gives CDR1 ENHRY, CDR2 SYGVKD. CDR3 size: 14 residues. The CDR3 DNA reads as TGTGCCATCAGCCTCGGGGGAACGCAAGAGACCCAGTACTTC. Amino acids: CAISLGGTQETQYF.

In this sample, this clonotype turned up many times. The CDR3 DNA is TGTGCCAGCAGCCCTAAGCCGCCCGTCGGTCCAGATACGCAGTATTTT. Translating it yields CASSPKPPVGPDTQYF. V and J are TRBV5-5 and TRBJ2-3; D is ambiguous. The V gene lost 4 bases and the J gene lost 4 bases, with 19 bases spanning the gap. In germline, CDR1 is SGHKS, CDR2 YYEKEE (reference sequence). This CDR3 contains 16 residues.

The J gene is TRBJ2-1, the V gene TRBV15, with D perhaps TRBD1 (6 bases). The ends were cut back, 3 bases at V and 8 bases at J, with 11 bases in the middle. The germline V gene encodes CDR1 LNHNV and CDR2 YYDKDF (reference sequence). The CDR3 loop spans 13 amino acids. The CDR3 sequence is CATSRNRADEQFF. CDR3 in DNA: TGTGCCACCAGCAGGAACAGGGCCGATGAGCAGTTCTTC.

This clonotype was observed at least ten times. The chain employs TRBV6-2 or TRBV6-3 and TRBJ1-1, with 9 bases that match TRBD1. The length of the CDR3 is 17 residues. After removal of 6 bases from V and 1 base from J, the junction contained 12 bases not matched to a gene. CDR1 is MNHEY and CDR2 is SVGEGT in the germline V gene. CDR3 residues: CASRRRTGAMGNTEAFF. The DNA of the CDR3 is TGTGCCAGCAGGCGCAGGACAGGGGCAATGGGGAACACTGAAGCTTTCTTT.

The sample holds a few counts of this clonotype. The chain recombines TRBV11-2 with TRBJ2-1; TRBD2 matches at 8 bases. V lost 1 base to trimming and J lost 3 bases; unmatched junction nucleotides: 11. There are 18 residues in the CDR3. Germline CDR1 SGHAT, CDR2 FQNNGV. The CDR3 region is CASSLVLGTGGVYNEQFF. Written as DNA, the CDR3 is TGTGCCAGCAGCTTAGTCCTTGGAACGGGGGGGGTCTACAATGAGCAGTTCTTC.